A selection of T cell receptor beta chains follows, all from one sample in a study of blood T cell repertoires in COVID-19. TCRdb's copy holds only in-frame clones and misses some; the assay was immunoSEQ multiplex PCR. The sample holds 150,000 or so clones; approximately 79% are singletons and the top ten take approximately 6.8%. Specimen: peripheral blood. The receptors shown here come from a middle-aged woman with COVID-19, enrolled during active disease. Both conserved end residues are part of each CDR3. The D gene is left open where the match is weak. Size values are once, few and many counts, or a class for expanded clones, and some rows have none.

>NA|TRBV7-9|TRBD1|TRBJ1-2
TGTGCCAGCAGCCTCGACAGGGTCTATGGCTACACCTTC
CASSLDRVYGYTF
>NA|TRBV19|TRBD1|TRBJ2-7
TGTGCCAGTAGTATTCGAAGGGGGCTCAATAACTACGAGCAGTACTTC
CASSIRRGLNNYEQYF
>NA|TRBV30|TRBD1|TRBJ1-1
TGTGCCGGGACCGGACAGGGTGGCACTGAAGCTTTCTTT
CAGTGQGGTEAFF
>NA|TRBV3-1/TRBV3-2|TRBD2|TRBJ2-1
TGTGCCAGCAGCCAACAACTAGCGGGGGGGCGCAATGAGCAGTTCTTC
CASSQQLAGGRNEQFF
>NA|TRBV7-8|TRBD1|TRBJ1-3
TGTGCCAGCAGACAGGGGGGAGGAAACACCATATATTTT
CASRQGGGNTIYF
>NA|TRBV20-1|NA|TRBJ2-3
TGCAGTGCTAGTGATGCGTCTAGAGTTACAGATACGCAGTATTTT
CSASDASRVTDTQYF
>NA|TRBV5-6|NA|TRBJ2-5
TGTGCCAGCAGCTTGAGAACGGGACACCATGCGGAGACCCAGTACTTC
CASSLRTGHHAETQYF
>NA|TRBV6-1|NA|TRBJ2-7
TGTGCCAGCAGTGAAGTCCAGTACGAGCAGTACTTC
CASSEVQYEQYF
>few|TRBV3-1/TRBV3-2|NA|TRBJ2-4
TGTGCCAGCAGCCCGGTAGAGAACATTCAGTACTTC
CASSPVENIQYF
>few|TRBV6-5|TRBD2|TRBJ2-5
TGTGCCAGCAGTTACTCGGTGGGACTACATGGAGAGACCCAGTACTTC
CASSYSVGLHGETQYF
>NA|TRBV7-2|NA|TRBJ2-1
TGTGCCAGCAGCTTTACGAGAGACAATGAGCAGTTCTTC
CASSFTRDNEQFF
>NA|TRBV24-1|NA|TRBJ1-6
TGTGCCACCCAGGACAGAGAATATTCACCCCTCCACTTT
CATQDREYSPLHF
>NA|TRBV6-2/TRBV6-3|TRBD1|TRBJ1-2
TGTGCCAGCAGTTTAGGGACAGGGAGTTATGGCTACACCTTC
CASSLGTGSYGYTF
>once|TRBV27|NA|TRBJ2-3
TGTGCCAGCAGTTTTAAGCAGGGAACAACAGATACGCAGTATTTT
CASSFKQGTTDTQYF
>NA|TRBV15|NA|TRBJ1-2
TGTGCCACCAGCAGAGCAGGGACGATTGGAGGGTATGGCTACACCTTC
CATSRAGTIGGYGYTF
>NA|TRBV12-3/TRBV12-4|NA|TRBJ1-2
TGTGCCAGCAGTGTCAGGGCCACCTATGGCTACACCTTC
CASSVRATYGYTF
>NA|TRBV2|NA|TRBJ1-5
TGTGCCAGCAGTGCCCCGGGGGTCCGTAGCAATCAGCCCCAGCATTTT
CASSAPGVRSNQPQHF
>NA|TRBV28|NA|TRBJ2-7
TGTGCCAGCAGTGTCTCGGTGGGGGCAAACGAGCAGTACTTC
CASSVSVGANEQYF
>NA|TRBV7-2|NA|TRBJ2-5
TGTGCCAGCAGCTGGGAGCGGCAAGAGACCCAGTACTTC
CASSWERQETQYF
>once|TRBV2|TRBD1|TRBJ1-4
TGTGCCAGCGACAGGGAAAGGCGTGAAAAACTGTTTTTT
CASDRERREKLFF
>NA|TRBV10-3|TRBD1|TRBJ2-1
TGTGCCATCAAATTGGACAGGGATGATGAGCAGTTCTTC
CAIKLDRDDEQFF
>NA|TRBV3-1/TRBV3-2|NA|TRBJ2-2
TGTGCCAGCAGCCATCTCGGCGGAACCGGGGAGCTGTTTTTT
CASSHLGGTGELFF
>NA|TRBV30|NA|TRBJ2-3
TGTGCCTGGAGCCCCAGGGGATCAGGGACGCAGTATTTT
CAWSPRGSGTQYF
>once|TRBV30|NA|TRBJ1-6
TGTGCCTGGAGTGTACAGGAGGGTTCACCCCTCCACTTT
CAWSVQEGSPLHF
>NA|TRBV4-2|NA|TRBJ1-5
TGTGCCAGCAGCCAAGATCGGGGGGGGCAGCCCCAGCATTTT
CASSQDRGGQPQHF
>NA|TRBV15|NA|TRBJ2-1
TGTGCCACCAGCAGAGATCAGGTCCGTCCGGATGAGCAGTTCTTC
CATSRDQVRPDEQFF
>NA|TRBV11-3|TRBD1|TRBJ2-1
TGTGCCAGCAGCCCATCGGACAGGGTCAATGAGCAGTTCTTC
CASSPSDRVNEQFF
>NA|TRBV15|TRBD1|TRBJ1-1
TGTGCCACCAGCAAGGGACAGGGGATTGAAGCTTTCTTT
CATSKGQGIEAFF
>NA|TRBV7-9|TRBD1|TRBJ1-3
TGTGCCAGCAGCACCCGGGACAGGGATGGAAACACCATATATTTT
CASSTRDRDGNTIYF
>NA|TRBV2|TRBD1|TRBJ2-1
TGTGCCAACAGTTCTTCTTATGGACAGGGGGCTATTGAGCAGTTCTTC
CANSSSYGQGAIEQFF
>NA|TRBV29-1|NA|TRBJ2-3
TGCAGCGTTAATAGTGGTACGCAGTATTTT
CSVNSGTQYF
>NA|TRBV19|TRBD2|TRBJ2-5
TGTGCCAGTACCGTCGGGGGGAAAGAGACCCAGTACTTC
CASTVGGKETQYF
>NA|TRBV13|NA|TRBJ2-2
TGTGCCAGCAGCAGGAGGGCCGTAACCGGGGAGCTGTTTTTT
CASSRRAVTGELFF
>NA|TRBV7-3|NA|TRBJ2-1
TGTGCCAGCAGCTTAACGACGGGTGGAGGTATTAAGTTCTTC
CASSLTTGGGIKFF
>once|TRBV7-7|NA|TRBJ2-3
TGTGCTAGCAGCCCCGGTGCTTCACCAGATACGCAGTATTTT
CASSPGASPDTQYF
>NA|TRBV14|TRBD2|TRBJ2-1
TGTGCCAGCAGCCAATCCTCCGGGACTAGCTTCTCTCGGCGACAGTTCTTC
CASSQSSGTSFSRRQFF
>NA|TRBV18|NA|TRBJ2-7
TGTGCCAGCTCACCCCATTCCTACGAGCAGTACTTC
CASSPHSYEQYF
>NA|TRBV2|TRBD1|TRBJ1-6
TGTGCCAGCAGAGAACAGGGGGCCCTCAATTCACCCCTCCACTTT
CASREQGALNSPLHF
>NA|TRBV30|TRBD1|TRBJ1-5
TGTGCCTGGCAGCCCGGGACAGGGTGTCAGCCCCAGCATTTT
CAWQPGTGCQPQHF
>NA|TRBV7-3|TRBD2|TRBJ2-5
TGTGCCAGCAGCCCGGGAGGGAGGTCTCTAGAGACCCAGTACTTC
CASSPGGRSLETQYF
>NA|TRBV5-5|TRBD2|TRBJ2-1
TGTGCCAGCAGCCCAAGACTAGCGGATGCCTCCTACAATGAGCAGTTCTTC
CASSPRLADASYNEQFF
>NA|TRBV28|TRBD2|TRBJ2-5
TGTGCCAGCAGTTTACCCTCGGGCGGGAGTGACGAGACCCAGTACTTC
CASSLPSGGSDETQYF
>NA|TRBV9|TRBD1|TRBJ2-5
TGTGCCAGCAGCCCTCGGACAGGAGGAGAGACCCAGTACTTC
CASSPRTGGETQYF
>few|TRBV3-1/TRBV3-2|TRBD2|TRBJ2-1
TGTGCCAGCAGCCAAGATTTAGCGGGACCACCCTACAATGAGCAGTTCTTC
CASSQDLAGPPYNEQFF
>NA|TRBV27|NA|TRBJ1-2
TGTGCCAGCAGTTATCACAGGGACGACTATGGCTACACCTTC
CASSYHRDDYGYTF
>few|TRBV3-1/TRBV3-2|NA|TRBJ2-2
TGTGCCAGCAGCCAATTAGGTGCGGGGAGCGCCGGGGAGCTGTTTTTT
CASSQLGAGSAGELFF
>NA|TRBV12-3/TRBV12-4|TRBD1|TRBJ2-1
TGTGCCAGCAGTCGCCAGGGGGCCGGTGAGCAGTTCTTC
CASSRQGAGEQFF
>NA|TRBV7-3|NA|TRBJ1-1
TGTGCCAGCAGCTTAGACAGGAACACTGAAGCTTTCTTT
CASSLDRNTEAFF
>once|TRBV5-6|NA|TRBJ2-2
TGTGCCAGCAGCTTGTACTTCGGGGGGGAGCTGTTTTTT
CASSLYFGGELFF
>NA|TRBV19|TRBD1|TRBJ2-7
TGTGCCAGTAGTCTGGGACAGGGATGGGAGCAGTACTTC
CASSLGQGWEQYF
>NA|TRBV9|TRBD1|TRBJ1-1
TGTGCCAGCAGCGTCACCGGGACAGTGAACACTGAAGCTTTCTTT
CASSVTGTVNTEAFF
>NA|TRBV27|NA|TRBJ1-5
TGTGCCAGCAGAATAACAGGAGTCGGGGGATCCCAGCATTTT
CASRITGVGGSQHF
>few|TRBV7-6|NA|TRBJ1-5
TGTGCCAGCAGCTTAGGGGGGCGTAATCAGCCCCAGCATTTT
CASSLGGRNQPQHF
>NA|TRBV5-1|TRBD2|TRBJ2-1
TGCGCCAGCAGCCCTCGGACTAGCGCCTACAATGAGCAGTTCTTC
CASSPRTSAYNEQFF
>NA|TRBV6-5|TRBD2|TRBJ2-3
TGTGCCAGCAGTAGCGGGGGGGCCGTCACAGATACGCAGTATTTT
CASSSGGAVTDTQYF
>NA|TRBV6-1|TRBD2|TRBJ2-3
TGTGCCAGCAGTGAAGTTGGTCTAGCGGCCAACACAGATACGCAGTATTTT
CASSEVGLAANTDTQYF
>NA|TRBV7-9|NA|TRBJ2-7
TGTGCCAGCAGTTTGGGGGCAATTTACGAGCAGTACTTC
CASSLGAIYEQYF
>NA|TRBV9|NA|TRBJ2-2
TGTGCCAGCAGCGAGTGGGGCGCCGGGGAGCTGTTTTTT
CASSEWGAGELFF